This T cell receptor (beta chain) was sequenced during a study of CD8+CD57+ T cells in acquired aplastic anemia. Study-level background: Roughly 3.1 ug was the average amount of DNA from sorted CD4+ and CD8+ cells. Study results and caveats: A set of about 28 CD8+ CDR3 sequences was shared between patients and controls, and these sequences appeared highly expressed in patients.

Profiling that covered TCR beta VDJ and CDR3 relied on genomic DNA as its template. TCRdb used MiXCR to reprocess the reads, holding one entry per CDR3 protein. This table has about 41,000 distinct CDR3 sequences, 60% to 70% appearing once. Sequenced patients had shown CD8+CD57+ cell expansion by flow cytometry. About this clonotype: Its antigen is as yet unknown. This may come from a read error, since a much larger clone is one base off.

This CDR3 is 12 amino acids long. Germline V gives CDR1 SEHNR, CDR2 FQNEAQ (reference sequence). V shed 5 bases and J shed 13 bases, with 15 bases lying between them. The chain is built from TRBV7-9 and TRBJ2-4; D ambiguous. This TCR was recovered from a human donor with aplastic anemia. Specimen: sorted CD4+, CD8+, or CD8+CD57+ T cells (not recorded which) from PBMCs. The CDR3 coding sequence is TGTGCCAGCAGCCCGGGCGGTCGTACGCAGTACTTC. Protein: CASSPGGRTQYF.